This T cell receptor beta chain originates from a study of molecular identifiers for immune sequencing clone quantification. The naive CD8 libraries originated from between about 18,000 and 1,000,000 sorted cells and drew on 10%, 30% or 50% RNA. A CD8+CD4-CCR7+CD45RA+ phenotype served as the sorting definition for naive CD8 T cells. Generation of bulk TCR libraries relied on previously described methods and listed TCR primers. TCRdb ran MiXCR on the PCR reads and lists one entry per CDR3 protein. The table records about 500,000 distinct CDR3 sequences, around 23% of them present only once. With 0 bases removed from V and 2 bases from J, the gap between germline ends came to 23 bases. The CDR3 covers 18 residues. Germline loops: CDR1 DFQATT, CDR2 SNEGSKA (reference sequence).

Input material: naive CD8+ T cells from blood, with Jurkat cell RNA spiked in. The subset is: FACS-sorted CD8+CD4-CCR7+CD45RA+ naive T cells. This chain connects TRBV20-1 to TRBJ2-7; D uncertain. The source of this sequence is a human donor in good health. Some libraries in this study had Jurkat cell RNA spiked in. In DNA, the CDR3 is TGCAGTGCTAGAGATCAGCCCCGGATGGACCACCAGACCTACGAGCAGTACTTC. Protein sequence: CSARDQPRMDHQTYEQYF.